This passage covers 6 T cell receptor beta chains from one sample sequenced in a study of regulatory T cells in long-lasting Graves disease. Time point denoted: persistent/refractory GD, antithyroid drugs over 5 years with positive TRAb. Following extraction of RNA from PBMCs, that RNA was used to make the TCR library. Researchers made TCR beta libraries by using iRepertoire HTBI primers and running Arm-PCR on CDR3 regions. TCRdb passed the multiplex PCR reads through MiXCR, listing each CDR3 protein once. The sample includes around 400,000 distinct CDR3 sequences, 20% to 30% of them seen just once. The sequencing used peripheral blood mononuclear cells (PBMCs), collected when the disease was refractory, from a patient treated with antithyroid drugs. Receptors originate from a female donor with Graves disease.

The rearrangement uses TRBV5-6 and TRBJ1-1; the match to TRBD1 covers 8 bases. The V segment lost 4 bases and the J segment 4 bases; nucleotides outside the gene matches: 3. CDR1 is SGHDT and CDR2 is YYEEEE in the germline V gene. This CDR3 is 13 amino acids long. For the CDR3, the DNA is TGTGCCAGCAGCGTTCAGGGGGCCACTGAAGCTTTCTTT. It codes for CASSVQGATEAFF. The full variable domain, its missing parts supplied by reference TRBV5-6 and TRBJ1-1, is DAGVTQSPTHLIKTRGQQVTLRCSPKSGHDTVSWYQQALGQGPQFIFQYYEEEERQRGNFPDRFSGHQFPNYSSELNVNALLLGDSALYLCASSVQGATEAFFGQGTRLTVV.

V gene TRBV12-3 or TRBV12-4 combines with J gene TRBJ1-3; D ambiguous. The CDR3 runs to 13 residues. The V end lost 8 bases, the J end lost 0 bases, and 8 bases lay between the germline ends. CDR3 amino acids: CASYESSGNTIYF. CDR3 nucleotides: TGTGCCAGCTACGAGAGCTCTGGAAACACCATATATTTT.

Ten or more counts support this clonotype. J is TRBJ2-4 and V is TRBV28; D not certain. Germline V gene data show CDR1 as MDHEN and CDR2 as SYDVKM. CDR3 length: 19 residues. Trimming took off 5 bases at V and 0 bases at J, with 23 bases between the two ends. The DNA of the CDR3 is TGTGCCAGCAGTCACCCCGCGGCGCGGAGACCCCTAGCCAAAAACATTCAGTACTTC. This encodes CASSHPAARRPLAKNIQYF.

Ten or more counts support this clonotype. J is TRBJ2-5 and V is TRBV10-3; the match to TRBD2 covers 14 bases. CDR1 and CDR2 (germline): ENHRY, SYGVKD. J lost 4 bases, V lost 8 bases, and 0 bases had no gene match. The CDR3 is 13 amino acids. DNA for the CDR3: TGTGCCATCGGGACTAGCGGGAGAGAGACCCAGTACTTC. The encoded protein is CAIGTSGRETQYF.

The chain recombines TRBV7-8 with TRBJ2-2, with D perhaps matching TRBD2 (5 bases). V was shortened by 1 base and J by 4 bases, with 10 bases between the two germline ends. Germline V lookup: CDR1 SGHVS, CDR2 FQNEAQ. The CDR3 contains 15 residues. The CDR3 protein is CASSLDRRSTGELFF. CDR3 nucleotide sequence: TGTGCCAGCAGCTTAGATAGGAGGAGCACCGGGGAGCTGTTTTTT.

The CDR3 here is CASSILGTGVTGELFF. The CDR3 region has the DNA TGTGCCAGTAGCATCCTCGGGACAGGGGTCACCGGGGAGCTGTTTTTT. The rearrangement uses TRBV19 and TRBJ2-2; 10 positions agree with TRBD1. This CDR3 contains 16 residues. The V segment lost 6 bases and the J segment 4 bases; nucleotides outside the gene matches: 8. From germline, CDR1 is LNHDA and CDR2 SQIVND (reference sequence). The whole variable domain, filled in from reference TRBV19 and TRBJ2-2, reads DGGITQSPKYLFRKEGQNVTLSCEQNLNHDAMYWYRQDPGQGLRLIYYSQIVNDFQKGDIAEGYSVSREKKESFPLTVTSAQKNPTAFYLCASSILGTGVTGELFFGEGSRLTVL.